This TCR beta chain comes out of a study of blood T cell repertoires in COVID-19. As for the study in general: PBMCs, B-cell-depleted T cells, or T cells were the source of the cDNA or gDNA that made up the material.

Participants came from fewer than 25 US areas, aged roughly 18 to 90 years. Cohort 3 recovery required two negative PCRs, clearance, or symptom resolution. Original analysis: Amplified reference gene primers provided the basis for estimating nucleated cell counts. Sequenced by immunoSEQ multiplex PCR; TCRdb stores in-frame clones only, minus some. D and trimming were read from the DNA, whereas the V and J calls and clone size are those reported in that table. The sample lists 190,000 or so clones, approximately 81% occurring once. The source is a man aged 35 to 55 who had recovered from COVID-19. What was sequenced was PBMCs or T cells enriched from blood (not recorded which).

The CDR3 bases are TGTGCCAGCAGCTTAGTAGGGGGCTCCGGCACCGGGGAGCTGTTTTTT. As protein: CASSLVGGSGTGELFF. The rearrangement uses TRBV7-2 and TRBJ2-2, with 7 bases matching TRBD1. J was trimmed by 4 bases and V by 1 base; bases with no gene match: 6. CDR3 length: 16 residues. The germline CDR1 and CDR2 sequences are SGHTA and FQGNSA.